In this sample, the clone carrying this T cell receptor beta chain turned up a few times. Its matching antigen is unknown. Unique molecular identifiers were used to barcode this TCRbeta library. Each CDR3 protein gets one entry after TCRdb re-called the PCR reads with MiXCR. The sample has approximately 250,000 distinct CDR3 sequences, roughly a quarter seen once; the top ten hold about 2.6%. The entry originates in a study of T-cell reconstitution after alpha-beta-depleted transplantation in children. Whole-study results and caveats: Fresh T-cell production supplied most of the T-cell counts and diversity seen one year after transplant. Reports say that about two months after transplant, the alpha-beta T cells came out of several hundred graft clones that had expanded.

This receptor was taken from a girl aged 2-10 years with Fanconi anemia, due to receive a stem cell transplant. Sequenced material: PBMCs, taken before TCRalphabeta/CD19-depleted stem cell transplant.

Written as DNA, the CDR3 is TGTGCCACCAGCAGGGACCCAGGGGCAGTTGATCCCTACGAGCAGTACTTC. Its translation: CATSRDPGAVDPYEQYF. This chain uses TRBV15 with TRBJ2-7; D possibly corresponds to TRBD1 (6 bases). The V and J ends lost 3 bases and 2 bases respectively, with 20 bases between them. The CDR3 sequence is 17 residues long. CDR1 LNHNV and CDR2 YYDKDF come from the germline V gene (reference sequence).